This T cell receptor (beta chain) comes out of a study of cytomegalovirus exposure and HLA in healthy donors (TCRdb year 2017). Study-level background: According to an earlier analysis of 550 to 700 of the donors, roughly 180 million T cells yielded 117 million unique TCR beta sequences and 276 Gb of sequence data. Genome-wide SNP genotypes for about 65% of the roughly 670 donors were used in a later genetic analysis, which treated that subset as a discovery cohort. An early release covering more than 500 HLA-typed donors comprised about 290 gigabases of sequencing data and around 85 million unique TCR sequences. Rather than using new phenotypic data, the later analysis identified candidate immune exposures from TCR beta sequences and from how often those sequences occurred across donors. HLA typing covered class I and class II loci at four-digit resolution. Every discovery cohort repertoire had been produced on one sequencing platform. Several DR-DQ haplotypes were handled as single units for association and clustering, since linkage in the cohort was strong. In addition to the first cohort of around 670 subjects, a separate validation cohort of 120 different subjects was used. The T cell repertoires of 670 or so subjects were profiled by immunosequencing and related to cytomegalovirus serostatus. Among the roughly 370 genotyped donors, about 85% belonged to the genetic ancestry cluster associated with self-reported Caucasian donors. Donor age, sex, ethnicity and CMV serostatus were collected together with the repertoire data. In an earlier analysis of 587 of the donors, high-throughput TCR beta sequencing was used to judge whether each TCR beta V gene segment behaved as functional or pseudogenic. Across around 400 genotyped donors of the cohort, an average of roughly 250,000 unique TCR beta nucleotide sequences per donor were sequenced, and approximately 17% of those sequences were non-productive. The study was designed to test whether signatures of past pathogen exposure could be identified by cataloging public T cell receptors. Typing coverage varied by locus: roughly 629-640 donors for A, B, C, DRB1 and DQB1; under 550 for DQA1; approximately 610 for DPA1; 450 to 480 for DPB1. A later analysis re-analyzed previously published TCR beta repertoires from about 730 donors and added high-resolution HLA genotyping to study TCR occurrence patterns. The study combined high-throughput TCR immunosequencing, statistical association of individual TCRs with disease status, and machine learning to predict cytomegalovirus infection status. Findings and caveats that apply to the study as a whole: In an earlier analysis of some 640 of the donors, most TCR beta V segments were observed in productive rearrangements about 87% or about 30% of the time, broadly matching IMGT annotations. A further reported finding was that TCR beta sequences accurately predicted the HLA-A and HLA-B alleles for most subjects in the first cohort. Sequencing depth was assumed to be roughly uniform across donors in the presence/absence analyses, though that assumption may not hold. According to a later genetic analysis, donors in an Asian-associated ancestry cluster had fewer N-insertions in productive TCRs than the roughly 670-donor mean. The sequencing pipeline was judged likely to have produced a cluster of highly shared sequence variants as a technical artifact. The classifier was reported to diagnose cytomegalovirus status with high specificity and sensitivity in both the original cohort and the validation cohort. The study gave a list of more than 150 TCR beta chains associated with cytomegalovirus. Because counts were too low, approximately 15 rarely observed V segments, including chromosome 9 orphons, were excluded from the earlier analysis of around 590 of the donors. Correlated functional status among segregating V segments might reflect linkage disequilibrium, but an unknown experimental factor could not be ruled out. In a later analysis, TCR association rates were found to vary across HLA loci, with the most associated TCRs seen for DRB1 alleles and the fewest for HLA-C alleles. A later analysis found that most CMV-associated TCR beta chains appeared HLA-restricted, with HLA associations seemingly driven largely by CMV exposure. Only TCR beta chains were sequenced in this cohort, and the absence of alpha or paired-chain data limited detectable features. Specific HLA alleles were associated with 15,000 to 20,000 TCR beta sequences at a false discovery rate of 0.05 in a later analysis. Strong co-occurrence of HLA alleles, especially DR and DQ, made assigning TCR associations to individual alleles difficult. In a later analysis, several top co-occurrence clusters were reported to appear linked to parvovirus B19, influenza, CMV and Epstein-Barr virus. Because some donors lacked HLA typing at each locus, the association tests relied only on the typed subset. Compared with equally common non-associated chains, HLA-associated TCR beta chains in a later analysis were more clonally expanded and had lower generation probabilities. Three of the identified cytomegalovirus-associated TCR beta chains were confirmed in vitro to be specific for cytomegalovirus antigens. For the cohort, immune exposure information was limited to CMV serostatus. Some IMGT-functional V segments, including TRBV6-2 and TRBV6-3, could not be told apart with the 87-base-pair reads, so those segments were excluded. It was suggested by the authors that the approach could potentially be generalized to other disease states and immunological phenotypes. In a later genetic analysis, a missense DCLRE1C variant was associated with V-gene and J-gene trimming of TCR beta chains, and the association was replicated in an independent cohort. Most TCR sequences were observed very rarely across donors, whereas some public TCRs were present in many individuals.

Reading from cysteine to phenylalanine, the CDR3 counts 17 amino acids. This entry keeps only the CDR3 DNA: 51 bases, framed from base 1. CDR1 MNHEY and CDR2 SMNVEV are derived from the germline V gene (reference sequence). Relative to germline, V is 0 bases shorter and J is 1 base shorter, with 15 bases between their ends. The library was generated by the immunoSEQ multiplex PCR assay. A mixture of 60 forward primers for TCR Vbeta segments and 13 reverse primers for TCR Jbeta segments was used in the multiplex PCR. The CDR3 region of rearranged TCR beta genes was amplified from genomic DNA by a multiplex PCR assay. On the Illumina HiSeq System, the amplified TCR beta libraries were sequenced as 87-base-pair reads. The paper's processing steps were these. Across the 640 or so repertoires, a later analysis counted approximately 83 million unique TCR beta chains, roughly 11 million of which were shared by at least two donors. Raw reads were error-corrected and collapsed into unique sequences by a nearest-neighbor algorithm in which closely related sequences were merged to remove PCR and sequencing errors. CDR3 sequences were aligned to IMGT reference sequences to assign V, D and J gene segments. For a sequence to be retained, at least a six-nucleotide match to both a V gene segment and a J gene segment was required. A rearrangement counted as productive if the CDR3 had no stop codons and remained in frame with V and J, and every other rearrangement counted as non-productive. CDR3 was defined by IMGT convention, running from the second conserved V-encoded cysteine to the conserved J-encoded phenylalanine. In an earlier analysis of 587 of the donors, sequences lacking an unambiguous match to a single V gene segment were excluded. An earlier analysis of 550 to 650 of the donors classified V segments as functional when productive rearrangements were above 56.7% and as segregating when the standard deviation between donors was above 5%. A statistical classification framework was built to diagnose cytomegalovirus status from the catalog of TCR beta chain sequences. In a later analysis, TCR nucleotide sequences were compared against IMGT/GENE-DB human TR gene sequences so that V and J genes could be assigned. Using the TCRdist pipeline, a later analysis assigned CDR3 sequences along with most-parsimonious VDJ recombination scenarios. In a later analysis, each TCR beta chain was defined by its CDR3 amino acid sequence together with its V-gene family, and reads without a unique V-gene family were excluded. A later analysis removed nearly 600 highly shared, low-generation-probability nucleotide sequences to deal with suspected cross-contamination and a sequencing artifact. In a later analysis, a clonal expansion index for each public chain was calculated from normalized within-repertoire ranks of inferred template counts. A later analysis computed generation probabilities with a VDJ recombination model fitted to out-of-frame rearrangements, and checked the results against IGoR. A later analysis scored TCR-TCR, TCR-HLA and TCR-CMV co-occurrence with hypergeometric tests, applying a repertoire-size bias correction to TCR pairs. In a later analysis, false discovery rates were estimated by permuting HLA or CMV assignments 20 times. In a later analysis, co-occurring TCRs were grouped with DBSCAN, and TCRdist sequence similarity was added when clustering was performed within HLA-allele-positive subsets. Co-occurrence clustering excluded repertoires with fewer than 30,000 or more than 120,000 public chains, plus five with anomalous nucleotide sharing. TCRdb provides this immuneACCESS table in a form limited to in-frame rearrangements. Some clones are lacking; in checked studies, under half of them reflect an unresolved V gene, and why the rest are absent is not known. Clonal size and the V and J genes are those of that table, whereas D and trimming came from the DNA. The sample table contains around 170,000 clones; only one count was recorded for around 78% of them. The leading ten clones occupy 3.1% of the sample.

About this clone itself: Its antigen remains unidentified. The sample holds no much larger clone one base away, and base qualities are not on file.

In total, roughly 670 healthy bone marrow donors made up the cohort. At the time of sampling, all cohort members were nominally healthy, though unrecorded immune exposures were likely present. The donor tested CMV seropositive and was one of the 289 seropositive cohort members. Each donor provided a peripheral blood sample, and peripheral blood mononuclear cells were used for TCR beta sequencing. The Qiagen DNeasy Blood Extraction Kit was used to extract genomic DNA from the blood cell samples. The receptor comes from a woman aged 45-65 years in good health and CMV-seropositive. This receptor chain uses TRBV27 and TRBJ1-1; 5 matching bases give a weak D call of TRBD1. Sequencing input: PBMCs. The sequenced DNA: TGTGCCAGCAGTTTATCGGTTGAAATGGGGGGGAACACTGAAGCTTTCTTT. This codes for CASSLSVEMGGNTEAFF.